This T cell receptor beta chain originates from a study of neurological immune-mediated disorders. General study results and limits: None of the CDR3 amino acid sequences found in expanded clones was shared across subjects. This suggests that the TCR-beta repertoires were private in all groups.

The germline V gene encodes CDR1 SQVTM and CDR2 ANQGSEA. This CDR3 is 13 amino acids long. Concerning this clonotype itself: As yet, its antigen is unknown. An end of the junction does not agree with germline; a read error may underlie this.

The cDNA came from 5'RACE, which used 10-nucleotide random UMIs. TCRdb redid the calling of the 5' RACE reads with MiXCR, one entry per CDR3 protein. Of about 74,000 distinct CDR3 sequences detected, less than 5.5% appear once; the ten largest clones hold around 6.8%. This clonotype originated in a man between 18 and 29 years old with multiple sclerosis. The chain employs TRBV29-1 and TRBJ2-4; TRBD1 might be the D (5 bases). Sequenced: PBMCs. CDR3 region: CSVSVSREKIQYF. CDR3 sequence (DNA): TGCAGCGTTTCCGTAAGCAGGGAAAAAATTCAGTACTTC.